This T cell receptor beta chain was captured in a study of Graves' ophthalmopathy and Graves' hyperthyroidism. Overall study results and limits: Thyroid clonotypes that were expanded above 0.001 frequency mostly also appeared in blood. With a specificity of around 76% and a sensitivity of 70.59%, the model predicted ophthalmopathy progression. Ophthalmopathy was separated from stable hyperthyroidism by a 13-signature model with approximately 91% sensitivity and around 81% specificity.

For donors with ophthalmopathy, the disease showed moderate-to-severe activity, reached CAS ≥3 and NOSPECS ≥4, and had lasted under 3 months. This clonotype was counted many times. What it binds is unknown. The length of the CDR3 is 15 residues. V was shortened by 3 bases and J by 10 bases, with 16 bases between the two germline ends. CDR1 and CDR2 (germline): SGHAT, FQNNGV. Using RNA transcripts, the TCR beta CDR3 regions were amplified. The library came from an HTBI-primed first-round RT-PCR and a second-round multiplex PCR. From the multiplex PCR reads, TCRdb called clonotypes with MiXCR, one entry per CDR3 protein. The repertoire holds around 400,000 distinct CDR3 sequences, 15% to 20% seen once, with roughly 1.5% in the top ten.

This TCR was recovered from a woman younger than 30 with Graves' ophthalmopathy. The gene calls are TRBV11-2 and TRBJ1-6; D possibly corresponds to TRBD1 (5 bases). Source material: peripheral blood. CDR3 DNA sequence: TGTGCCAGCAGCTTGGTTTCGGGGGATCGATCACCCCTCCACTTT. Encoded protein: CASSLVSGDRSPLHF.